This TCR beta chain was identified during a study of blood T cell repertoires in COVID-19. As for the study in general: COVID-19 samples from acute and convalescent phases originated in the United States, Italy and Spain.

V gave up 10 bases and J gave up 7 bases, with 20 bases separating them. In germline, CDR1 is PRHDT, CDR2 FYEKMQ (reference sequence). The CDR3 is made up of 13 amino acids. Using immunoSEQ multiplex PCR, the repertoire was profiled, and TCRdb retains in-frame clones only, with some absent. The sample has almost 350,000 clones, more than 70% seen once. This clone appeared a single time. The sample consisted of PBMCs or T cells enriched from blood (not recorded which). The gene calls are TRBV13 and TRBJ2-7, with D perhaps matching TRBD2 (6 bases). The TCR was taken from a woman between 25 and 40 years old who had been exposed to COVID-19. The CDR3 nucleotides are TGTGCCACCAGGTGGGGAGGAGAAGAAGAGCAGTACTTC. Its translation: CATRWGGEEEQYF.